Presented here are 4 T cell receptor beta chains from one specimen sequenced in a study of blood T cell repertoires in COVID-19. Here immunoSEQ multiplex PCR was the method, and the copy in TCRdb shows in-frame clones only, minus some. The sample comprises about 270,000 clones, roughly nine tenths of which are singletons, and just under 9% rests with the top ten. The sample was peripheral blood. These TCRs come from a man in his forties with active or convalescent COVID-19.

The V gene is TRBV3-1 (or the pseudogene TRBV3-2), the J gene TRBJ2-7, with D tentatively TRBD2 (5 bases). The CDR3 length is 16 residues. Trimming took off 0 bases at V and 3 bases at J, with 15 bases between the two ends. The germline CDR1 and CDR2 sequences are LGHDT and YNNKEL (reference sequence). The CDR3 DNA follows: TGTGCCAGCAGCCAAGATTTGGCTAGCTTATACTACGAGCAGTACTTC. It specifies CASSQDLASLYYEQYF.

V and J are TRBV11-1 and TRBJ2-1; D is perhaps TRBD1 (8 bases). The length of the CDR3 is 15 residues. The germline CDR1 and CDR2 sequences are SGHAT and FQDESV (reference sequence). V dropped 4 bases and J dropped 7 bases, with 17 bases sitting between them. The CDR3 DNA follows: TGTGCCAGCAGCTCCGGACAGGGAGGGGGAAATGAGCAGTTCTTC. It specifies CASSSGQGGGNEQFF. The variable domain in full, completed from reference TRBV11-1 and TRBJ2-1, reads EAEVAQSPRYKITEKSQAVAFWCDPISGHATLYWYRQILGQGPELLVQFQDESVVDDSQLPKDRFSAERLKGVDSTLKIQPAELGDSAMYLCASSSGQGGGNEQFFGPGTRLTVL.

The chain links TRBV10-3 to TRBJ2-7; D may be TRBD1 (6 bases). The CDR3 spans 13 residues. The germline V and J ends were trimmed by 6 bases and 5 bases, with 14 bases remaining between them. Germline CDR1 and CDR2: ENHRY and SYGVKD. CDR3 DNA: TGTGCCATCAGACCGGACAGTCCCCACGAGCAGTACTTC. Encoded protein: CAIRPDSPHEQYF.

The gene calls are TRBV9 and TRBJ2-5, with D possibly being TRBD2 (6 bases). The V gene lost 2 bases and the J gene lost 3 bases, with 11 bases spanning the gap. Germline lookup yields CDR1 SGDLS and CDR2 YYNGEE. This CDR3 comprises 14 residues. Here the CDR3 DNA reads TGTGCCAGCAGCGTCAGCGGGTTTGAAGAGACCCAGTACTTC. Amino acid sequence: CASSVSGFEETQYF.